This entry lists 28 T cell receptor beta chains sequenced from one sample in a study of blood T cell repertoires in COVID-19. The protocol was immunoSEQ multiplex PCR, while the TCRdb copy is restricted to in-frame clones and leaves out a portion. The profile shows around 200,000 clones, about 83% of them singletons. Sequencing used PBMCs or T cells enriched from blood (not recorded which). These receptors were obtained from a man aged 35 to 55 with acute COVID-19.

V is TRBV12-5 and J is TRBJ2-7; D might be TRBD2 (5 bases). The V and J ends lost 1 base and 5 bases respectively, with 18 bases between them. Germline V lookup: CDR1 LGHNT, CDR2 FRNRAP. The CDR3 totals 16 residues. The CDR3 protein is CASGLGRRGLSHEQYF. As DNA, the CDR3 is TGTGCTAGTGGTTTGGGGCGTAGAGGGCTTTCCCACGAGCAGTACTTC.

The chain recombines TRBV20-1 with TRBJ2-1; 8 nucleotides line up with TRBD2. This CDR3 is built from 15 residues. J lost 9 bases, V lost 3 bases, and 13 bases had no gene match. CDR1 is DFQATT, CDR2 SNEGSKA, per germline (reference sequence). As DNA, the CDR3 is TGCAGTGCTAGTGAGTATCGGCTAGCGGGTCGTGAGCAGTTCTTC. Amino acids: CSASEYRLAGREQFF.

This chain connects TRBV7-3 to TRBJ2-1, with TRBD2 matching over 7 bases. V trimming: 1 base; J trimming: 3 bases; junction bases outside the gene matches: 6. Germline V gene sequence: CDR1 SGHTA, CDR2 FQGTGA. The CDR3 spans 16 residues. The CDR3 here is CASSLSGSGDYNEQFF. The CDR3 DNA follows: TGTGCCAGCAGCTTAAGTGGGAGCGGGGACTACAATGAGCAGTTCTTC.

The chain links TRBV18 to TRBJ1-1; D is undetermined. The CDR3 spans 13 residues. With 4 bases removed from V and 3 bases from J, the gap between germline ends came to 9 bases. Germline-derived CDR1 and CDR2 are KGHSH and LQKENI. Here the CDR3 DNA reads TGTGCCAGCTCACAGGTCGAGGACACTGAAGCTTTCTTT. Translating gives CASSQVEDTEAFF.

The chain combines TRBV9 with TRBJ2-1; D possibly corresponds to TRBD2 (6 bases). Trimming took off 4 bases at V and 2 bases at J, with 13 bases between the two ends. This CDR3 is built from 15 residues. Germline V gene lookup returns CDR1 SGDLS and CDR2 YYNGEE. The CDR3 reads CASSSRTTAYNEQFF. DNA of the CDR3: TGTGCCAGCAGCTCCCGGACTACCGCCTACAATGAGCAGTTCTTC. The entire variable domain, with the rest obtained from reference TRBV9 and TRBJ2-1, is as follows: DSGVTQTPKHLITATGQRVTLRCSPRSGDLSVYWYQQSLDQGLQFLIQYYNGEERAKGNILERFSAQQFPDLHSELNLSSLELGDSALYFCASSSRTTAYNEQFFGPGTRLTVL.

The chain recombines TRBV2 with TRBJ1-2; D gene ambiguous. The germline CDR1 and CDR2 sequences are SNHLY and FYNNEI. The CDR3 is 13 amino acids. Trimming cost V 4 bases and J 5 bases, with 11 bases left between them. Written as DNA, the CDR3 is TGTGCCAGCAGTGTTTCTGGGGAGTATGGCTACACCTTC. As protein: CASSVSGEYGYTF.

The chain couples TRBV7-3 to TRBJ2-3; TRBD2 matches at 12 bases. Germline assignment: CDR1 SGHTA and CDR2 FQGTGA. CDR3 length equals 16 residues. The V segment lost 3 bases and the J segment 1 base; nucleotides outside the gene matches: 2. Written as DNA, the CDR3 is TGTGCCAGCAGCTTTTCTAGCGGGAGGGGCACAGATACGCAGTATTTT. Translation: CASSFSSGRGTDTQYF.

The CDR3: CASRRQGAGYTF. CDR3 nucleotides: TGTGCCAGCAGGCGACAGGGGGCGGGCTACACCTTC. The rearrangement links TRBV27 to TRBJ1-2; TRBD1 agrees at 10 bases. CDR1 MNHEY and CDR2 SMNVEV come from the germline V gene (reference sequence). With V trimmed by 6 bases and J by 8 bases, 3 bases remained unmatched. The CDR3 is 12 amino acids.

This chain links TRBV4-2 with TRBJ1-5; D gene uncertain. This CDR3 is 15 amino acids long. Looked up from germline, CDR1 is LGHNA and CDR2 is YNFKEQ. Trimming took 4 bases from V and 4 from J, leaving 14 bases between them. CDR3 loop: CASSPAGSGNQPQHF. The CDR3 DNA follows: TGTGCCAGCAGCCCCGCCGGCAGCGGGAATCAGCCCCAGCATTTT.

The gene calls are TRBV5-1 and TRBJ2-7, with TRBD1 matching 7 bases. In germline, CDR1 is SGHRS, CDR2 YFSETQ. CDR3 size: 14 residues. V trimming: 4 bases; J trimming: 5 bases; junction bases outside the gene matches: 9. CDR3 DNA sequence: TGCGCCAGCAGCGACCAGGGGGAGTCGGACGAGCAGTACTTC. The encoded protein is CASSDQGESDEQYF.

This chain connects TRBV25-1 to TRBJ2-1; 8 bases are shared with TRBD2. From germline, CDR1 is MGHDK and CDR2 SYGVNS. Trimming took 5 bases from V and 8 from J; bases not matched to a gene: 11. This CDR3 is built from 15 residues. The CDR3 DNA follows: TGTGCCAGCAGTATCGGACTAGCAGGCGGCGATGAGCAGTTCTTC. This codes for CASSIGLAGGDEQFF.

The chain employs TRBV28 and TRBJ2-1, with D possibly matching TRBD1 (5 bases). V was cut by 2 bases and J by 7 bases, with 9 bases left in between. The germline gives CDR1 MDHEN, CDR2 SYDVKM. This CDR3 has 13 residues. The CDR3 here is CASSLGRANEQFF. The DNA of the CDR3 is TGTGCCAGCAGTTTAGGCAGGGCGAATGAGCAGTTCTTC.

V gene TRBV11-2 combines with J gene TRBJ1-2, with a possible D match to TRBD1 (5 bases). Between the trimmed V and J ends, which lost 5 bases and 4 bases, there was a span of 17 bases. CDR1 SGHAT and CDR2 FQNNGV come from the germline V gene. This CDR3 has 15 amino acids. This CDR3 reads CASSPPFGASYGYTF. CDR3 coding DNA: TGTGCCAGCAGCCCCCCCTTTGGGGCCAGCTATGGCTACACCTTC.

The genes are TRBV5-4 and TRBJ2-2; TRBD1 aligns across 8 bases. Germline CDR1 reads SGHNT; CDR2 reads YYREEE (reference sequence). The V gene end was trimmed by 5 bases and the J gene end by 6 bases; junction bases not matched to a gene: 6. The CDR3 has 14 amino acids. The DNA of the CDR3 is TGTGCCAGCAGGGCAGACAGGGGTGCCGGGGAGCTGTTTTTT. This codes for CASRADRGAGELFF.

The chain joins TRBV3-1 (or the pseudogene TRBV3-2) to TRBJ2-3; D is ambiguous. The CDR3 spans 14 residues. The germline V and J ends were trimmed by 4 bases and 0 bases, with 8 bases remaining between them. CDR1 is LGHDT and CDR2 is YNNKEL in the germline V gene (reference sequence). CDR3 nucleotides: TGTGCCAGCAGCCCGACTGGTAGCACAGATACGCAGTATTTT. The encoded protein is CASSPTGSTDTQYF.

The chain uses TRBV28 and TRBJ1-2; D is unresolved. The V end lost 7 bases, the J end lost 6 bases, and 15 bases lay between the germline ends. CDR1 and CDR2 (germline): MDHEN, SYDVKM. The CDR3 runs 13 residues. In DNA, the CDR3 is TGTGCCAGCACTCTAGGATGGATAAATGGCTACACCTTC. Translation gives CASTLGWINGYTF.

V and J are TRBV18 and TRBJ1-4, with 7 positions matching TRBD1. V was pared by 3 bases and J by 7 bases, with 8 bases of the junction left unmatched. The germline V gene encodes CDR1 KGHSH and CDR2 LQKENI. This CDR3 has 15 amino acids. CDR3 sequence (DNA): TGTGCCAGCTCACCCCCACAGGGGATGGGTGAAAAACTGTTTTTT. This codes for CASSPPQGMGEKLFF.

As DNA, the CDR3 is TGTGCCAGCAGCGTAGGGGGACAGGGCGGAAATACGCAGTATTTT. This codes for CASSVGGQGGNTQYF. This chain joins TRBV9 and TRBJ2-3, with 9 bases identical to TRBD1. Germline loops: CDR1 SGDLS, CDR2 YYNGEE. CDR3 length: 15 amino acids. J was trimmed by 7 bases and V by 0 bases; bases with no gene match: 6. The whole variable domain, filled in from reference TRBV9 and TRBJ2-3, reads DSGVTQTPKHLITATGQRVTLRCSPRSGDLSVYWYQQSLDQGLQFLIQYYNGEERAKGNILERFSAQQFPDLHSELNLSSLELGDSALYFCASSVGGQGGNTQYFGPGTRLTVL.

This chain connects TRBV7-2 to TRBJ2-7, with TRBD2 matching over 7 bases. The CDR3 runs to 14 residues. V lost 5 bases and J lost 1; bases outside the gene matches: 5. Germline V gene sequence: CDR1 SGHTA, CDR2 FQGNSA. Here the CDR3 reads CASSPGGSSYEQYF. The CDR3 DNA is TGTGCCAGCAGCCCCGGGGGGAGTTCCTACGAGCAGTACTTC.

Comments on this clone: Other DNA sequences in the same sample also yield this CDR3. The V gene is TRBV30, the J gene TRBJ1-1; D unclear. Germline-derived CDR1 and CDR2 are GTSNPN and SVGIG (reference sequence). Deletions cut 0 bases from V and 2 bases from J, with 7 bases between. The CDR3 totals 13 residues. This CDR3 reads CAWSVRGNTEAFF. In nucleotides, the CDR3 is TGTGCCTGGAGTGTACGGGGTAACACTGAAGCTTTCTTT.

The chain has TRBV29-1 and TRBJ1-1; possible D gene TRBD1, 5 bases. This CDR3 is built from 14 residues. Trimming stripped 5 bases from V and 4 bases from J, with 17 bases between. Germline V gives CDR1 SQVTM, CDR2 ANQGSEA. For the CDR3, the DNA is TGCAGCGTTCGTAATCAGGGACTGTTCACTGAAGCTTTCTTT. The encoded protein is CSVRNQGLFTEAFF. Full variable domain (remainder filled in from reference TRBV29-1 and TRBJ1-1): SAVISQKPSRDICQRGTSLTIQCQVDSQVTMMFWYRQQPGQSLTLIATANQGSEATYESGFVIDKFPISRPNLTFSTLTVSNMSPEDSSIYLCSVRNQGLFTEAFFGQGTRLTVV.

This rearrangement joins TRBV18 to TRBJ1-2, with D possibly TRBD1 on 5 matching bases. Per germline, CDR1 KGHSH and CDR2 LQKENI. Trimming stripped 2 bases from V and 6 bases from J, with 13 bases between. CDR3 size: 14 residues. In DNA form, the CDR3 reads TGTGCCAGCTCACCATCGATCCAGGGAAATGGCTACACCTTC. Encoded protein: CASSPSIQGNGYTF.

The rearrangement links TRBV18 to TRBJ1-4, with D unclear. CDR3 length equals 13 residues. Germline assignment: CDR1 KGHSH and CDR2 LQKENI. V gave up 6 bases and J gave up 8 bases, with 13 bases separating them. CDR3 nucleotide sequence: TGTGCCAGCTCGCGGGTGGAGGGCGAAAAACTGTTTTTT. This gives the protein CASSRVEGEKLFF.

The rearrangement links TRBV29-1 to TRBJ1-1, with D perhaps TRBD1 (5 bases). The CDR3 contains 12 residues. Trimming stripped 7 bases from V and 5 bases from J, with 14 bases between. The germline gives CDR1 SQVTM, CDR2 ANQGSEA. CDR3 in DNA: TGCAGCGCCCCCCGGGGGGGGACTGAAGCTTTCTTT. It translates to CSAPRGGTEAFF.

This chain links TRBV19 with TRBJ2-6; 10 nucleotides align to TRBD1. Germline V CDR1 and CDR2: LNHDA, SQIVND (reference sequence). V was pared by 3 bases and J by 0 bases, with 11 bases of the junction left unmatched. The CDR3 has 20 amino acids. The CDR3 protein is CASSIRPGQGPSSGANVLTF. DNA of the CDR3: TGTGCCAGTAGTATTCGACCGGGACAGGGGCCTAGCTCTGGGGCCAACGTCCTGACTTTC.

The chain carries TRBV5-1 and TRBJ1-4; a weak D match, TRBD1 (5 bases). With 4 bases removed from V and 8 bases from J, the gap between germline ends came to 24 bases. Germline V gives CDR1 SGHRS, CDR2 YFSETQ. The CDR3 spans 17 residues. CDR3 in amino acids: CASSLQRSTEGPEKLFF. The CDR3, as DNA: TGCGCCAGCAGCCTCCAGCGATCGACAGAAGGCCCCGAAAAACTGTTTTTT.

Here the CDR3 reads CASSSDPEAEQYF. CDR3 nucleotides: TGTGCCAGCAGCTCGGACCCGGAGGCCGAGCAGTACTTC. V usage is TRBV11-2 and J usage is TRBJ2-7; tentative D call: TRBD2 (5 bases). The CDR3 totals 13 residues. Germline values: CDR1 SGHAT, CDR2 FQNNGV. V was clipped by 4 bases and J by 6 bases, with 13 bases between them.

This chain connects TRBV28 to TRBJ1-5, with D possibly matching TRBD1 (6 bases). V was trimmed by 3 bases and J by 5 bases, leaving 14 bases between them. The germline gives CDR1 MDHEN, CDR2 SYDVKM. CDR3 length: 15 residues. CDR3 loop: CASSFPGAGDQPQHF. The CDR3 DNA is TGTGCCAGCAGTTTTCCAGGGGCCGGAGATCAGCCCCAGCATTTT.